The 20 T cell receptor beta chains presented below share a single source sample, sequenced in a study of blood T cells in healthy people across ages. Together with a sample-barcoded 5' primer, a J-beta primer mix was included in a second PCR lasting about 7 to 11 cycles. Via MiXCR, TCRdb re-called the 5' RACE reads, giving one row per CDR3 protein. The table lists about 1.6 million distinct CDR3 sequences, roughly 32% of them singletons. Sequencing was carried out using blood. The receptors come from a woman younger than 45 in good health.

The rearrangement joins TRBV28 to TRBJ2-7; TRBD2 aligns across 10 bases. Germline CDR1 reads MDHEN; CDR2 reads SYDVKM. V dropped 2 bases and J dropped 0; count of bases not matched to a gene: 4. This CDR3 has 16 amino acids. The CDR3 bases are TGTGCCAGCAGTTTACTCGGGACTAGCGACTCCTACGAGCAGTACTTC. Translating it yields CASSLLGTSDSYEQYF.

This clonotype was seen only a few times. The chain employs TRBV20-1 and TRBJ1-2; possible D gene TRBD1, 6 bases. Germline V CDR1 and CDR2: DFQATT, SNEGSKA (reference sequence). V dropped 6 bases and J dropped 5 bases, with 13 bases sitting between them. The CDR3 has 12 residues. As DNA, the CDR3 is TGCAGTGCCCCCGACAGGTCTTATGGCTACACCTTC. Translating gives CSAPDRSYGYTF.

This clonotype was observed a single time. The chain joins TRBV5-1 to TRBJ1-1; 7 nucleotides match TRBD1. CDR3 length: 15 residues. Looked up from germline, CDR1 is SGHRS and CDR2 is YFSETQ. Losses at the gene ends were 0 bases for V and 3 bases for J; bases not matched to a gene: 5. The CDR3 nucleotides read TGCGCCAGCAGCTTGGAAGCAGGGGGGGACACTGAAGCTTTCTTT. Translating it yields CASSLEAGGDTEAFF.

Comments on this clonotype: An end of the junction does not agree with germline; a read error may underlie this. The rearrangement joins TRBV3-1 to TRBJ2-5; D might be TRBD1 (6 bases). The J call could be wrong; TRBJ2-7 is a better fit for the DNA end. The length of the CDR3 is 15 residues. CDR1 LGHDT and CDR2 YNNKEL come from the germline V gene (reference sequence). The CDR3 sequence: CAGSQGFEGAYEQYF. Written as DNA, the CDR3 is TGTGCCGGCAGCCAAGGGTTCGAGGGGGCCTACGAGCAGTACTTC.

The chain carries TRBV7-2 and TRBJ2-1; D is possibly TRBD1 (5 bases). The length of the CDR3 is 13 residues. Germline values: CDR1 SGHTA, CDR2 FQGNSA. With 1 base removed from V and 10 bases from J, the gap between germline ends came to 11 bases. CDR3 nucleotide sequence: TGTGCCAGCAGCTTAGGCACAGGTTTGGAGCAGTTCTTC. Translated: CASSLGTGLEQFF.

The CDR3 protein is CASSEVSGPNTDTQYF. The CDR3 DNA is TGTGCCAGCAGTGAAGTCTCGGGTCCCAACACAGATACGCAGTATTTT. The gene calls are TRBV2 and TRBJ2-3, with D unclear. Trimming took 1 base from V and 2 from J, leaving 13 bases between them. The CDR3 contains 16 residues. The germline V gene has CDR1 SNHLY and CDR2 FYNNEI.

The chain joins TRBV30 to TRBJ1-1; D is uncertain. The V end lost 5 bases, the J end lost 5 bases, and 15 bases lay between the germline ends. Germline V gene data show CDR1 as GTSNPN and CDR2 as SVGIG (reference sequence). The CDR3 covers 13 residues. CDR3 coding DNA: TGTGCCTGGCTGGGGAGGGAGAATACTGAAGCTTTCTTT. Translating gives CAWLGRENTEAFF.

This clonotype came up a few times. The chain employs TRBV4-1 and TRBJ1-1; unclear D gene. Germline values: CDR1 MGHRA, CDR2 YSYEKL. The CDR3 runs to 13 residues. The germline V and J ends were trimmed by 6 bases and 5 bases, with 13 bases remaining between them. For the CDR3, the DNA is TGCGCCAGCAGACCTCTGGGCGAGACTGAAGCTTTCTTT. The encoded protein is CASRPLGETEAFF.

The chain is built from TRBV11-2 and TRBJ2-1, with D hard to call. Deletions cut 5 bases from V and 9 bases from J, with 11 bases between. Germline V gene data show CDR1 as SGHAT and CDR2 as FQNNGV. The CDR3 runs to 12 residues. The CDR3 spells CASSPNYGEQFF. The CDR3 DNA sequence: TGTGCCAGCAGCCCTAATTACGGTGAGCAGTTCTTC.

The genes are TRBV2 and TRBJ1-5; D is undetermined. CDR1 and CDR2 (germline): SNHLY, FYNNEI. Deletions cut 8 bases from V and 1 base from J, with 12 bases between. The CDR3 covers 14 residues. The CDR3 region has the DNA TGTGCCAGCTCTTGGCGGCCAAGCAATCAGCCCCAGCATTTT. It is translated as CASSWRPSNQPQHF.

The chain couples TRBV2 to TRBJ2-1; D not certain. Trimming cost V 6 bases and J 14 bases, with 23 bases left between them. CDR1 SNHLY and CDR2 FYNNEI come from the germline V gene. The CDR3 contains 14 residues. CDR3 sequence: CASRTGSVGRTEFF. The CDR3 coding sequence is TGTGCCAGCAGGACTGGTTCGGTCGGCCGTACGGAGTTCTTC.

Notes on this clonotype: A much larger clone differs by one base, so this may be a read error. The chain combines TRBV6-5 with TRBJ2-7, with D possibly being TRBD1 or TRBD2 (5 bases each). V was clipped by 5 bases and J by 2 bases, with 13 bases between them. The CDR3 has 14 amino acids. Germline V CDR1 and CDR2: MNHEY, SVGAGI. The CDR3 reads CASSIRDGAYEQYF. CDR3 DNA sequence: TGTGCCAGCAGTATCCGGGACGGAGCCTACGAGCAGTACTTC.

At least ten counts were recorded for this clonotype. The V call is TRBV12-3 or TRBV12-4, the J call TRBJ2-7; D is perhaps TRBD1 (6 bases). V lost 6 bases and J lost 6, with 18 bases in between. This CDR3 region has 14 residues. The CDR3: CASRDFGTRGEQYF. The CDR3 DNA reads TGTGCCAGCAGAGACTTCGGGACCAGGGGCGAGCAGTACTTC.

CDR3 in DNA: TGTGCCAGCAGATCGTCGGGCAGCACCTACGAGCAGTACTTC. This codes for CASRSSGSTYEQYF. The chain has TRBV27 and TRBJ2-7; no firm D call. Germline lookup yields CDR1 MNHEY and CDR2 SMNVEV (reference sequence). The V gene lost 6 bases and the J gene lost 2 bases, with 14 bases spanning the gap. CDR3 size: 14 residues.

This chain links TRBV11-2 with TRBJ2-5; D not resolved. The J call may not be correct, given that the DNA end is closer to TRBJ2-7. The CDR3 is 13 residues long. The germline V gene encodes CDR1 SGHAT and CDR2 FQNNGV. CDR3 sequence: CASSFASNYEQYF. The CDR3 DNA follows: TGTGCCAGCAGCTTTGCCAGTAACTACGAGCAGTACTTC.

This clonotype has a handful of counts. The V and J genes are TRBV29-1 and TRBJ1-1; 7 bases are shared with TRBD1. The CDR3 runs 13 residues. In germline, CDR1 is SQVTM, CDR2 ANQGSEA. V gave up 7 bases and J gave up 0 bases; unmatched junction bases: 5. This CDR3 reads CSAKTGMNTEAFF. The CDR3 DNA reads TGCAGCGCCAAGACAGGGATGAACACTGAAGCTTTCTTT.

Comments on this clonotype: The junction differs from germline at one of its ends, possibly a read error. The chain recombines TRBV20-1 with TRBJ2-1; D is undetermined. The CDR3 has 12 amino acids. The germline V gene encodes CDR1 DFQATT and CDR2 SNEGSKA (reference sequence). CDR3 nucleotides: TGCAGGGCTAGAGGACCTGCCAATGAGCAGTTCTTC. Encoded protein: CRARGPANEQFF.

This clonotype was seen a few times. The V gene is TRBV7-6, the J gene TRBJ2-7; perhaps TRBD1 as D (6 bases). V was shortened by 5 bases and J by 2 bases, with 13 bases between the two germline ends. Germline assignment: CDR1 SGHVS and CDR2 FNYEAQ. The length of the CDR3 is 14 residues. CDR3 DNA sequence: TGTGCCAGCAGCCCCCTTGGGGACACCTACGAGCAGTACTTC. Its translation is CASSPLGDTYEQYF.

This clonotype was detected only a few times. J is TRBJ2-7 and V is TRBV7-2; weak D call: TRBD1 (5 bases). The germline gives CDR1 SGHTA, CDR2 FQGNSA. The CDR3 has 15 residues. V lost 4 bases and J lost 4, with 17 bases in between. The CDR3: CASSSHRTRSYEQYF. CDR3 DNA sequence: TGTGCCAGCAGCTCTCACCGGACACGGTCGTACGAGCAGTACTTC.

This clonotype was found a few times. The junction departs from the called germline gene at one end, perhaps through a read error. V is TRBV7-2 and J is TRBJ2-7; the match to TRBD2 covers 7 bases. Germline CDR1 reads SGHTA; CDR2 reads FQGNSA. The CDR3 runs to 13 residues. CDR3 nucleotides: TGTGCCAGCAGCCGGGGAGGGGCTTACGAGCGGTACTTC. Translated: CASSRGGAYERYF.